One and the same sample provided the 14 T cell receptor beta chains below, sequenced in a study of shared clonotypes between healthy human individuals. Clones were sequenced by immunoSEQ multiplex PCR, and TCRdb holds only the in-frame ones, with some missing. The sample lists some 2 million clones, roughly 95% occurring once. Positively selected for CCR7, the CD45RO-negative cells used as naive CD8 cells excluded terminally differentiated effector memory CD45RA+ cells. Sequencing was performed on naive CD8+ T cells sorted from blood. These receptors were collected from a man aged 18 to 29 in good health.

In nucleotides, the CDR3 is TGTGCCAGCACGCCAGCCCCGGGGGTTGTCTACGAGCAGTACTTC. Its translation is CASTPAPGVVYEQYF. This sequence joins TRBV27 and TRBJ2-7; possible D gene TRBD2, 6 bases. The germline V and J ends were trimmed by 7 bases and 3 bases, with 19 bases remaining between them. The CDR3 loop spans 15 amino acids. The germline gives CDR1 MNHEY, CDR2 SMNVEV (reference sequence).

V usage is TRBV9 and J usage is TRBJ2-3; 8 nucleotides match TRBD2. Trimming removed 1 base from V and 5 bases from J; junction bases left unmatched: 9. This CDR3 region has 16 residues. Germline values: CDR1 SGDLS, CDR2 YYNGEE. The CDR3 nucleotides are TGTGCCAGCAGCGTACGGGAGGGAGGGGACCGAGATACGCAGTATTTT. It specifies CASSVREGGDRDTQYF.

The CDR3: CASSLGGLPPYEQYF. CDR3 DNA sequence: TGCGCCAGCAGCCTAGGGGGACTGCCCCCCTACGAGCAGTACTTC. The chain employs TRBV4-1 and TRBJ2-7; D is possibly TRBD1 or TRBD2 (6 bases each). This CDR3 region has 15 residues. The germline V and J ends were trimmed by 4 bases and 2 bases, with 15 bases remaining between them. In germline, CDR1 is MGHRA, CDR2 YSYEKL.

The chain couples TRBV4-1 to TRBJ2-7; 9 bases are shared with TRBD1. The germline V gene has CDR1 MGHRA and CDR2 YSYEKL. V lost 3 bases and J lost 3; bases outside the gene matches: 9. The CDR3 runs to 16 residues. The CDR3 is CASSQWEGTGSYEQYF. CDR3 nucleotide sequence: TGCGCCAGCAGCCAGTGGGAGGGGACAGGGAGCTACGAGCAGTACTTC.

The chain recombines TRBV13 with TRBJ2-7, with D possibly being TRBD1 (6 bases). CDR1 and CDR2 from the germline V gene are PRHDT and FYEKMQ (reference sequence). V was pared by 1 base and J by 6 bases, with 7 bases between. The CDR3 is 12 amino acids. The DNA of the CDR3 is TGTGCCAGCAGCTTAGCAGGGGTCGAGCAGTACTTC. Translating it yields CASSLAGVEQYF.

The chain links TRBV5-1 to TRBJ2-2, with a weak D call TRBD2 (5 bases). CDR1 and CDR2 (germline): SGHRS, YFSETQ. Trimming took off 2 bases at V and 2 bases at J, with 7 bases between the two ends. The CDR3 has 14 amino acids. The CDR3 DNA is TGCGCCAGCAGCTTCGAGGGAAACACCGGGGAGCTGTTTTTT. Its protein is CASSFEGNTGELFF.

The chain recombines TRBV7-9 with TRBJ2-3; tentatively, D is TRBD2 (6 bases). Germline loops: CDR1 SEHNR, CDR2 FQNEAQ (reference sequence). There are 15 residues in the CDR3. The ends were cut back, 1 base at V and 4 bases at J, with 12 bases in the middle. CDR3 nucleotide sequence: TGTGCCAGCAGCTTAGGTCCAGGGACTGCAGATACGCAGTATTTT. Amino acid sequence: CASSLGPGTADTQYF.

The chain uses TRBV10-3 and TRBJ2-1, with 10 bases matching TRBD1. Germline V gives CDR1 ENHRY, CDR2 SYGVKD. Losses at the gene ends were 5 bases for V and 8 bases for J; bases not matched to a gene: 9. This CDR3 region has 15 residues. The DNA of the CDR3 is TGTGCCATCAGTTCCGGGACAGGGGAGGTCGATGAGCAGTTCTTC. Its translation: CAISSGTGEVDEQFF.

The chain couples TRBV5-1 to TRBJ1-2, with 7 bases matching TRBD1. Trimming removed 0 bases from V and 5 bases from J; junction bases left unmatched: 4. The germline gives CDR1 SGHRS, CDR2 YFSETQ. The CDR3 has 14 residues. In nucleotides, the CDR3 is TGCGCCAGCAGCTTGGGCGGGACAGTTTATGGCTACACCTTC. This gives the protein CASSLGGTVYGYTF.

The V and J genes are TRBV11-2 and TRBJ2-7; no definite D call. The CDR3 spans 13 residues. CDR1 and CDR2 (germline): SGHAT, FQNNGV. Trimming shortened V by 2 bases and J by 2 bases, and 7 bases separated the two germline ends. Written as DNA, the CDR3 is TGTGCCAGCAGCTTATATGCCACCTACGAGCAGTACTTC. Residues: CASSLYATYEQYF.

The chain recombines TRBV4-3 with TRBJ1-1; no clear D. Germline CDR1 is LGHNA and CDR2 is YSLEER. Trimming removed 0 bases from V and 0 bases from J, with 5 bases in between. This CDR3 is built from 14 residues. The CDR3 reads CASSQDLVNTEAFF. The CDR3 DNA reads TGCGCCAGCAGCCAAGATCTGGTGAACACTGAAGCTTTCTTT.

This chain uses TRBV4-3 with TRBJ2-3; D remains unclear. CDR1 and CDR2 from the germline V gene are LGHNA and YSLEER. The CDR3 extends over 13 amino acids. Trimming took off 3 bases at V and 1 base at J, with 5 bases between the two ends. The chain's CDR3 is CASSQAGTDTQYF. The CDR3 nucleotides are TGCGCCAGCAGCCAGGCAGGCACAGATACGCAGTATTTT.

The chain employs TRBV19 and TRBJ2-1, with D unclear. Deletions cut 3 bases from V and 2 bases from J, with 8 bases between. Germline CDR1 and CDR2: LNHDA and SQIVND (reference sequence). The CDR3 runs 14 residues. The CDR3 nucleotides are TGTGCCAGTAGTATCTTTCCGGCCTACAATGAGCAGTTCTTC. It translates to CASSIFPAYNEQFF.

The rearrangement joins TRBV6-1 to TRBJ2-7; D might be TRBD2 (5 bases). CDR3 length: 14 residues. Deletions cut 1 base from V and 2 bases from J, with 9 bases between. Germline CDR1 reads MNHNS; CDR2 reads SASEGT. CDR3 loop: CASSEGGSAYEQYF. DNA of the CDR3: TGTGCCAGCAGTGAAGGAGGGTCGGCCTACGAGCAGTACTTC.